These 10 T cell receptor beta chains share one sample of origin, sequenced in a study of CD8 T cells in ankylosing spondylitis. TCRdb used MiXCR to reprocess the 5' RACE reads, holding one entry per CDR3 protein. Among approximately 150,000 distinct CDR3 sequences listed, 40% to 50% were seen once. Sequences were obtained from synovial fluid, either unsorted or a sorted T cell fraction (not recorded which). Receptors originate from a male donor with ankylosing spondylitis.

This clonotype was seen just once. The chain links TRBV5-1 to TRBJ1-2; D ambiguous. The CDR3 contains 13 residues. Germline CDR1 and CDR2: SGHRS and YFSETQ. Trimming left V 5 bases short and J 4 bases short, with 12 bases between. CDR3 protein: CASRLTRTYGYTF. The CDR3 DNA reads as TGCGCCAGCAGGCTGACAAGGACCTATGGCTACACCTTC.

The rearrangement uses TRBV9 and TRBJ2-3; TRBD1 is a possible D gene (6 bases). Germline V gene sequence: CDR1 SGDLS, CDR2 YYNGEE. V dropped 0 bases and J dropped 2 bases, with 10 bases sitting between them. This CDR3 spans 15 amino acids. The CDR3 spells CASSVGDTYTDTQYF. As DNA, the CDR3 is TGTGCCAGCAGCGTAGGGGACACGTACACAGATACGCAGTATTTT.

The DNA for the CDR3 is TGTGCCAGCAGTTTATACAGGGTCCCCCTCGAGCAGTACTTC. It is translated as CASSLYRVPLEQYF. The genes are TRBV27 and TRBJ2-7, with a possible D match to TRBD1 (6 bases). V lost 1 base and J 6 bases, leaving 13 bases between the germline ends. The CDR3 consists of 14 residues. Germline CDR1 is MNHEY and CDR2 is SMNVEV (reference sequence).

The rearrangement links TRBV30 to TRBJ1-1; no firm D call. CDR3 length equals 14 residues. Germline V gene sequence: CDR1 GTSNPN, CDR2 SVGIG (reference sequence). Deletions cut 0 bases from V and 5 bases from J, with 13 bases between. CDR3 in amino acids: CAWSVLGGLTEAFF. The CDR3 DNA reads TGTGCCTGGAGTGTACTTGGAGGATTAACTGAAGCTTTCTTT.

This chain joins TRBV7-3 and TRBJ2-3; tentatively, D is TRBD2 (6 bases). Trimming removed 5 bases from V and 4 bases from J, with 16 bases in between. The germline gives CDR1 SGHTA, CDR2 FQGTGA. This CDR3 is built from 15 residues. The CDR3 loop is CASSPSYGSPDTQYF. The CDR3 DNA reads TGTGCCAGCAGCCCTAGCTACGGGAGTCCAGATACGCAGTATTTT.

This clonotype was observed a handful of times. The chain combines TRBV5-5 with TRBJ2-3; D gene uncertain. The length of the CDR3 is 15 residues. Per germline, CDR1 SGHKS and CDR2 YYEKEE (reference sequence). Trimming left V 2 bases short and J 3 bases short, with 13 bases between. In nucleotides, the CDR3 is TGTGCCAGCAGCTTCCCCGGGTCAGGAACAGATACGCAGTATTTT. Residues: CASSFPGSGTDTQYF.

This sequence joins TRBV2 and TRBJ1-1, with D possibly TRBD1 on 5 matching bases. The V end lost 8 bases, the J end lost 7 bases, and 17 bases lay between the germline ends. The CDR3 covers 13 residues. Germline CDR1 SNHLY, CDR2 FYNNEI. Here the CDR3 DNA reads TGTGCCAGCGGGGGGACTTACAGCAGTGAAGCTTTCTTT. Its translation: CASGGTYSSEAFF.

The chain links TRBV7-9 to TRBJ2-5; D is ambiguous. Trimming pared 5 bases from V and 1 base from J, leaving 8 bases between. CDR1 and CDR2 (germline): SEHNR, FQNEAQ (reference sequence). This CDR3 region has 13 residues. The CDR3 is CASSDIGQETQYF. CDR3 sequence (DNA): TGTGCCAGCAGCGATATAGGCCAAGAGACCCAGTACTTC.

The chain employs TRBV6-5 and TRBJ2-7; D is ambiguous. V lost 4 bases and J 3 bases, leaving 7 bases between the germline ends. CDR3 size: 12 residues. From germline, CDR1 is MNHEY and CDR2 SVGAGI. The CDR3 loop is CASSSRYYEQYF. The CDR3 DNA is TGTGCCAGCAGTTCCAGGTACTACGAGCAGTACTTC.

This clonotype was seen a few times. The chain employs TRBV4-1 and TRBJ1-1, with no clear D. V was pared by 1 base and J by 3 bases, with 12 bases between. The CDR3 has 15 residues. Germline lookup yields CDR1 MGHRA and CDR2 YSYEKL. DNA of the CDR3: TGCGCCAGCAGCCAAGTGGTCGTGGCTTACACTGAAGCTTTCTTT. Translation: CASSQVVVAYTEAFF.